These 20 T cell receptor beta chains came from one sample sequenced in a study of post-analysis software for immune sequencing data. Study-wide findings and caveats: Higher frequency in patients than in controls was seen for roughly five TRBV segments, with TRBV5-6, TRBV5-1 and TRBV20-1 among them.

These receptors lack a known antigen. TCR beta libraries were prepared from cDNA with unique molecular identifiers. TCRdb reprocessed the PCR reads with MiXCR, giving one entry per CDR3 protein. This sample has fewer than 850,000 distinct CDR3 sequences; under 60% occur once, and the top ten carry 4.9%. Source material: blood. The receptors originated from a girl aged 5-17 years with multiple sclerosis.

This clonotype appeared a few times. This chain links TRBV12-5 with TRBJ2-5; D ambiguous. Trimming removed 2 bases from V and 1 base from J, with 8 bases in between. The CDR3 consists of 14 residues. The V gene's germline CDR1 is LGHNT and CDR2 FRNRAP. CDR3 DNA sequence: TGTGCTAGTGGTTTGACTGGGTTCCAAGAGACCCAGTACTTC. It codes for CASGLTGFQETQYF. The entire variable domain, with the rest obtained from reference TRBV12-5 and TRBJ2-5, is as follows: DARVTQTPRHKVTEMGQEVTMRCQPILGHNTVFWYRQTMMQGLELLAYFRNRAPLDDSGMPKDRFSAEMPDATLATLKIQPSEPRDSAVYFCASGLTGFQETQYFGPGTRLLVL.

The V gene is TRBV7-6, the J gene TRBJ1-1; TRBD1 might be the D (6 bases). The V gene's germline CDR1 is SGHVS and CDR2 FNYEAQ. The CDR3 extends over 13 amino acids. Trimming took off 5 bases at V and 8 bases at J, with 15 bases between the two ends. The CDR3 DNA reads as TGTGCCAGCAGCCTCGGGGGGGCGGGGGAAGCTTTCTTT. Amino acid sequence: CASSLGGAGEAFF.

This rearrangement joins TRBV7-6 to TRBJ2-1; D possibly corresponds to TRBD2 (6 bases). V lost 6 bases, J lost 6 bases, and 24 bases lay in between. The germline CDR1 and CDR2 sequences are SGHVS and FNYEAQ. The CDR3 is made up of 17 amino acids. The CDR3 reads CASSLRAGLDLRNEQFF. The DNA of the CDR3 is TGTGCCAGCAGTTTAAGAGCGGGTCTCGACCTACGCAATGAGCAGTTCTTC.

This chain joins TRBV9 and TRBJ1-2; a possible D gene is TRBD1 (5 bases). This CDR3 spans 15 amino acids. Germline values: CDR1 SGDLS, CDR2 YYNGEE. Trimming took 0 bases from V and 8 from J, leaving 17 bases between them. The DNA for the CDR3 is TGTGCCAGCAGCGTAGGTTCAGGGTCCCTCGTGGGCTACACCTTC. It yields the protein CASSVGSGSLVGYTF.

The rearrangement joins TRBV10-3 to TRBJ2-7; D may correspond to TRBD1 or TRBD2 (5 bases each). This CDR3 region has 14 residues. The germline V gene encodes CDR1 ENHRY and CDR2 SYGVKD. V was trimmed by 3 bases and J by 0 bases, leaving 9 bases between them. CDR3 protein: CAISDKGSSYEQYF. The CDR3 DNA follows: TGTGCCATCAGTGATAAGGGGAGCTCCTACGAGCAGTACTTC.

The gene calls are TRBV7-9 and TRBJ2-7; 9 bases match TRBD2. The J call is uncertain, as TRBJ2-5 better fits the DNA end. The V gene's germline CDR1 is SEHNR and CDR2 FQNEAQ (reference sequence). The CDR3 totals 16 residues. This chain's CDR3 is CASSHPVAGEGETQYF. CDR3 sequence (DNA): TGTGCCAGCAGCCACCCGGTAGCGGGAGAGGGGGAGACCCAGTACTTC.

The chain employs TRBV6-4 and TRBJ2-1; D might be TRBD1 or TRBD2, each matching 5 bases. The germline V gene encodes CDR1 MRHNA and CDR2 SNTAGT. There are 15 residues in the CDR3. V lost 5 bases and J 6 bases, leaving 17 bases between the germline ends. This CDR3 is CASSRSDTGANEQFF. The CDR3 nucleotides read TGTGCCAGCAGTCGTAGCGACACCGGGGCCAATGAGCAGTTCTTC.

As regards this clonotype: One end of the junction varies from germline; a read error may be responsible. The chain employs TRBV20-1 and TRBJ2-5, with TRBD2 matching 8 bases. The CDR3 consists of 14 residues. Germline V gives CDR1 DFQATT, CDR2 SNEGSKA (reference sequence). CDR3 nucleotides: TGCAGTGCTAGAGACGGGAGGGCCCTCGAGACCCGGTACTTC. This encodes CSARDGRALETRYF.

The DNA for the CDR3 is TGCGCCAGCAGCTTGCGCGAACCTAGCACAGATACGCAGTATTTT. Translated, it gives CASSLREPSTDTQYF. The chain combines TRBV5-1 with TRBJ2-3, with D hard to call. V was cut by 1 base and J by 0 bases, with 9 bases left in between. This CDR3 has 15 residues. In germline, CDR1 is SGHRS, CDR2 YFSETQ.

This sequence joins TRBV20-1 and TRBJ2-5, with 12 bases fitting TRBD1. With the DNA end fitting TRBJ2-7 better, the J assignment may be wrong. The germline V gene has CDR1 DFQATT and CDR2 SNEGSKA (reference sequence). The CDR3 extends over 14 amino acids. The CDR3 DNA reads as TGCAGTGCTGAACCGGGACAGGGGGCAAACGAGCAGTACTTC. It translates to CSAEPGQGANEQYF.

This chain connects TRBV14 to TRBJ2-1, with 9 bases fitting TRBD1. There are 18 residues in the CDR3. The germline V gene has CDR1 SGHDN and CDR2 FVKESK. J lost 4 bases, V lost 1 base, and 11 bases had no gene match. Here the CDR3 DNA reads TGTGCCAGCAGCCAAGCCGATTACCGGGACAGGGCGTACAATGAGCAGTTCTTC. This sequence encodes CASSQADYRDRAYNEQFF.

The chain carries TRBV30 and TRBJ1-1; D not certain. The CDR3 totals 13 residues. Germline-derived CDR1 and CDR2 are GTSNPN and SVGIG (reference sequence). V lost 5 bases and J 4 bases, leaving 14 bases between the germline ends. CDR3: CAWSINWGTEAFF. The DNA for the CDR3 is TGTGCCTGGTCCATAAACTGGGGCACTGAAGCTTTCTTT.

This chain connects TRBV25-1 to TRBJ2-7, with 9 nucleotides matching TRBD2. The J call may be mistaken, given a closer DNA end match to TRBJ2-5. Germline assignment: CDR1 MGHDK and CDR2 SYGVNS. The CDR3 consists of 16 residues. The CDR3 coding sequence is TGTGCCAGCAGTGAGGGGGCGGGAGGGATTCAAGAGACCCAGTACTTC. Its translation: CASSEGAGGIQETQYF.

This sequence joins TRBV25-1 and TRBJ1-2, with D unclear. Trimming stripped 3 bases from V and 4 bases from J, with 12 bases between. Germline V gene sequence: CDR1 MGHDK, CDR2 SYGVNS. This CDR3 has 14 amino acids. The CDR3 sequence is CASSEGGLIYGYTF. Written as DNA, the CDR3 is TGTGCCAGCAGTGAGGGTGGGTTAATCTATGGCTACACCTTC.

This clonotype came up a few times. This chain uses TRBV4-2 with TRBJ2-7, with D possibly being TRBD2 (5 bases). The ends were cut back, 0 bases at V and 3 bases at J, with 12 bases in the middle. Germline values: CDR1 LGHNA, CDR2 YNFKEQ. The CDR3 has 15 residues. As DNA, the CDR3 is TGTGCCAGCAGCCAAGATGAGGGATCCTACTACGAGCAGTACTTC. Its protein product is CASSQDEGSYYEQYF.

This clonotype appeared a few times. This sequence joins TRBV20-1 and TRBJ2-7, with D maybe TRBD2 (6 bases). Germline V gene lookup returns CDR1 DFQATT and CDR2 SNEGSKA (reference sequence). CDR3 length: 15 amino acids. Trimming took 5 bases from V and 2 from J, leaving 19 bases between them. CDR3: CSASLRGAVPYEQYF. As DNA, the CDR3 is TGCAGTGCTTCCCTTCGCGGGGCCGTTCCCTACGAGCAGTACTTC.

As to this clonotype: The junction departs from the called germline gene at one end, perhaps through a read error. This chain joins TRBV20-1 and TRBJ1-5, with 8 positions matching TRBD1. In germline, CDR1 is DFQATT, CDR2 SNEGSKA (reference sequence). This CDR3 has 17 residues. As DNA, the CDR3 is TGCAGTGCTAGAGGTAACCGAGACAGGGGCCTCAATCGGCCCCAGCATTTT. It codes for CSARGNRDRGLNRPQHF.

The chain employs TRBV12-3 or TRBV12-4 and TRBJ2-5, with 11 positions matching TRBD2. With 6 bases clipped from V and 2 bases from J, the junction kept 8 bases outside the gene matches. CDR3 length: 16 amino acids. The CDR3 sequence is CASRGGTSGSQETQYF. CDR3 nucleotides: TGTGCCAGCAGGGGGGGGACTAGCGGCAGTCAAGAGACCCAGTACTTC.

The chain couples TRBV7-3 to TRBJ2-7; TRBD1 is a possible D gene (5 bases). Trimming cost V 1 base and J 4 bases, with 20 bases left between them. Germline V gives CDR1 SGHTA, CDR2 FQGTGA. CDR3 length: 17 amino acids. The CDR3 DNA reads TGTGCCAGCAGCTTAATTTGGTTTCTGGTCAGGGCTTACGAGCAGTACTTC. Translating gives CASSLIWFLVRAYEQYF.

This clonotype was observed once. This chain joins TRBV11-3 and TRBJ2-5; D not certain. The DNA end is a closer match to TRBJ2-7, so the J assignment may be wrong. The germline CDR1 and CDR2 sequences are SGHNT and YENEEA. This CDR3 spans 14 amino acids. The CDR3 spells CASSPSGVPYEQYF. CDR3 DNA sequence: TGTGCCAGCAGCCCCTCTGGGGTCCCCTACGAGCAGTACTTC.